This T cell receptor beta chain was captured in a study of control samples from healthy donors and cancer patients. Clones were read by immunoSEQ multiplex PCR, and TCRdb kept only the in-frame ones, dropping some. This repertoire shows 120,000 or so clones, roughly 84% found once; its top ten account for 1.5% to 2%. This CDR3 has 14 residues. Trimming stripped 5 bases from V and 2 bases from J, with 12 bases between. Germline V gene data show CDR1 as SEHNR and CDR2 as FQNEAQ (reference sequence). The chain links TRBV7-9 to TRBJ1-1; D remains unclear. Sequenced material: blood. The source is a man younger than 35 in good health. The CDR3 region has the DNA TGTGCCAGCAGCCAGAGACCGCCAAACACTGAAGCTTTCTTT. It encodes CASSQRPPNTEAFF.